This T cell receptor beta chain comes out of a study of regulatory T cells in long-lasting Graves disease. Investigators prepared the TCR beta libraries by applying iRepertoire HTBI primers and Arm-PCR of CDR3 regions. TCRdb re-analysed the multiplex PCR reads in MiXCR, keeping a single row per CDR3 protein. The sample lists about 430,000 distinct CDR3 sequences; around 20% were seen once. This clonotype was counted ten times or more. Described time point: persistent/refractory GD, antithyroid drugs over 5 years with positive TRAb. Generation of the TCR library employed RNA extracted from PBMCs. V lost 8 bases and J 8 bases, leaving 25 bases between the germline ends. Germline values: CDR1 SGHDT, CDR2 YYEEEE. The CDR3 has 16 amino acids.

The rearrangement links TRBV5-6 to TRBJ2-2, with TRBD2 as a possible D gene (6 bases). The TCR sequence derives from a female donor with Graves disease. Here the sequenced sample was peripheral blood mononuclear cells (PBMCs), taken when the disease was refractory, from a patient treated with antithyroid drugs. CDR3 DNA sequence: TGTGCCAGTACCCACCTTGTGGGCCTTGCGGGAGGGGAGCTGTTTTTT. It encodes CASTHLVGLAGGELFF.